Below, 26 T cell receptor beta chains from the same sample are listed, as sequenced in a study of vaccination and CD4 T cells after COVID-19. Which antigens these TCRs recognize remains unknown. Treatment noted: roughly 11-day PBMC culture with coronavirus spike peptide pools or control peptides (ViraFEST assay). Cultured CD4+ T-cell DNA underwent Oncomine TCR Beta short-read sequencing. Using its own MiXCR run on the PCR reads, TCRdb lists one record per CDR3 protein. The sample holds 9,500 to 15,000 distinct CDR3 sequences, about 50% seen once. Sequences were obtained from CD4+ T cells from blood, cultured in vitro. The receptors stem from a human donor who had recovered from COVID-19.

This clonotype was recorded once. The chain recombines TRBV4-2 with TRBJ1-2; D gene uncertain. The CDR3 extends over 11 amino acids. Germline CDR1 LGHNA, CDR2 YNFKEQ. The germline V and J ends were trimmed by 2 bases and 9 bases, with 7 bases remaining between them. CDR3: CASSQSSRYTF. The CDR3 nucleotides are TGTGCCAGCAGCCAATCCAGTCGCTACACCTTC.

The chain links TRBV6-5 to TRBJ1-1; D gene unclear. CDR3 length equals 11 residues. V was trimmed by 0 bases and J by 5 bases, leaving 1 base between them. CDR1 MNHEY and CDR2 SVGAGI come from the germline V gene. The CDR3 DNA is TGTGCCAGCAGTTACTCAACTGAAGCTTTCTTT. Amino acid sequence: CASSYSTEAFF.

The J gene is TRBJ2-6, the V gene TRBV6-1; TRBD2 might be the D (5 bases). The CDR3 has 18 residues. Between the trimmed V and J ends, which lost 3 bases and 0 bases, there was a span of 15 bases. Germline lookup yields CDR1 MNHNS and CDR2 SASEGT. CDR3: CASSDPRGKFSGANVLTF. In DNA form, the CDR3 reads TGTGCCAGCAGTGACCCTCGGGGTAAATTCTCTGGGGCCAACGTCCTGACTTTC.

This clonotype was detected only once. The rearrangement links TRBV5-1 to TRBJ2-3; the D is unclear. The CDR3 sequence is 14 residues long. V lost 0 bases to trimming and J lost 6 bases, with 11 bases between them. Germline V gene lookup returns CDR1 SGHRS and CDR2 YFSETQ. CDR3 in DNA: TGCGCCAGCAGCTTGGGCCAAGGGCCCGATACGCAGTATTTT. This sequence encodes CASSLGQGPDTQYF.

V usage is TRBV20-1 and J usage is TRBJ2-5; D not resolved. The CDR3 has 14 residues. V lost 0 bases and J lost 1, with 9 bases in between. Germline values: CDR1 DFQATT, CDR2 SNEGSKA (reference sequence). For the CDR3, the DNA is TGCAGTGCTAGAGATCCCTCTTTCCAAGAGACCCAGTACTTC. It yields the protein CSARDPSFQETQYF.

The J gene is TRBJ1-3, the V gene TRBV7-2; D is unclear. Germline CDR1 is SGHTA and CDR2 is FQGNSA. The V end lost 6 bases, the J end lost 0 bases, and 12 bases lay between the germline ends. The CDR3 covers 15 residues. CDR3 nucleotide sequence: TGTGCCAGCAGACGAGACCCTAACTCTGGAAACACCATATATTTT. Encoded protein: CASRRDPNSGNTIYF. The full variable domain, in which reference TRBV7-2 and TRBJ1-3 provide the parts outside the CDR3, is GAGVSQSPSNKVTEKGKDVELRCDPISGHTALYWYRQSLGQGLEFLIYFQGNSAPDKSGLPSDRFSAERTGGSVSTLTIQRTQQEDSAVYLCASRRDPNSGNTIYFGEGSWLTVV.

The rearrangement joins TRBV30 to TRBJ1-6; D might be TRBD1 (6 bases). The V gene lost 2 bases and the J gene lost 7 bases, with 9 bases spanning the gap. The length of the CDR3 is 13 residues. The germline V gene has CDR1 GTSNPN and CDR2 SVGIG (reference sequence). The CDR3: CAWSRGMNSPLHF. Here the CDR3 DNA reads TGTGCCTGGAGTAGGGGGATGAATTCACCCCTCCACTTT. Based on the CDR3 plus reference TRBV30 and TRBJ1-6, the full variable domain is SQTIHQWPATLVQPVGSPLSLECTVEGTSNPNLYWYRQAAGRGLQLLFYSVGIGQISSEVPQNLSASRPQDRQFILSSKKLLLSDSGFYLCAWSRGMNSPLHFGNGTRLTVT.

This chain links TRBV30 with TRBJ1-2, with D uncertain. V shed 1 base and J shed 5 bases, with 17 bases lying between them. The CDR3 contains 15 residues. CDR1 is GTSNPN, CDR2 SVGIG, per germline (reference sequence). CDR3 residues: CAWSGRWGNGYGYTF. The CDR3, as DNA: TGTGCCTGGAGTGGAAGATGGGGTAACGGGTATGGCTACACCTTC.

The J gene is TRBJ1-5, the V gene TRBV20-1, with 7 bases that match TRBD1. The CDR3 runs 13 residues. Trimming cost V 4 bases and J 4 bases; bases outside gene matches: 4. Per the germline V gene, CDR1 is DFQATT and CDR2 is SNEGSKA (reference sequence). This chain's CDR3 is CSATPGGNQPQHF. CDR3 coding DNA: TGCAGTGCTACCCCAGGGGGAAATCAGCCCCAGCATTTT.

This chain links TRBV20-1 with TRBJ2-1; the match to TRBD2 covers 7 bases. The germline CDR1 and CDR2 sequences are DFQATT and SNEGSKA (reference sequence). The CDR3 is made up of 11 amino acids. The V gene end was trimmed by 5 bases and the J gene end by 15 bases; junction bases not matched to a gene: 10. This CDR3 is CSALAGRTRFF. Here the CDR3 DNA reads TGCAGTGCTCTTGCCGGGAGGACGCGGTTCTTC.

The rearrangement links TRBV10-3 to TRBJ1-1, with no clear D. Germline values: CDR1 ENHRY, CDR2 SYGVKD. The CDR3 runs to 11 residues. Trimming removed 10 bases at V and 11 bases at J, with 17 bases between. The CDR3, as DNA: TGTGCCAGCAGCTCCCGATCGACGGCTTTCTTT. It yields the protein CASSSRSTAFF.

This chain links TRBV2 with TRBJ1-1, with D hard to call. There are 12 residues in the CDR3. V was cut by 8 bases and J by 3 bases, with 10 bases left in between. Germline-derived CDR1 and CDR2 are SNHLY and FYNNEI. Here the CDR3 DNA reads TGTGCCAGCTCCAACTGGGACACTGAAGCTTTCTTT. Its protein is CASSNWDTEAFF.

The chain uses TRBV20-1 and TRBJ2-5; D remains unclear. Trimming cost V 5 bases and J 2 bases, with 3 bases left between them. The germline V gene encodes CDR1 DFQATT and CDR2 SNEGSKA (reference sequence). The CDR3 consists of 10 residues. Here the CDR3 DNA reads TGCAGTGCTTTACAAGAGACCCAGTACTTC. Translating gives CSALQETQYF.

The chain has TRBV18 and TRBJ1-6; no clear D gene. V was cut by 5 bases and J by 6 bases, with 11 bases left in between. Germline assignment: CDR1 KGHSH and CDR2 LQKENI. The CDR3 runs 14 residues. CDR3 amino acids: CASSTTGSNSPLHF. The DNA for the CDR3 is TGTGCCAGCTCAACAACGGGCAGTAATTCACCCCTCCACTTT. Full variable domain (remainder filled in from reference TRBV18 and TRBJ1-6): NAGVMQNPRHLVRRRGQEARLRCSPMKGHSHVYWYRQLPEEGLKFMVYLQKENIIDESGMPKERFSAEFPKEGPSILRIQQVVRGDSAAYFCASSTTGSNSPLHFGNGTRLTVT.

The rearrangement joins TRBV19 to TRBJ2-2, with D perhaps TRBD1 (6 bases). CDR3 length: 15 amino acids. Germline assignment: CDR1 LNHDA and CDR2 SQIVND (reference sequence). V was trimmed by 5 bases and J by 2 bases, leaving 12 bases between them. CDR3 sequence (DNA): TGTGCCAGTAGTGGGCAAGGGGGAAACACCGGGGAGCTGTTTTTT. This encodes CASSGQGGNTGELFF.

CDR3 nucleotide sequence: TGTGCCAGTTCCTCTAGCGGGGGTTATCATACGCAGTATTTT. Amino acid sequence: CASSSSGGYHTQYF. V gene TRBV19 combines with J gene TRBJ2-3, with 10 nucleotides matching TRBD2. The CDR3 totals 14 residues. CDR1 and CDR2 (germline): LNHDA, SQIVND (reference sequence). Trimming removed 8 bases from V and 7 bases from J; junction bases left unmatched: 9.

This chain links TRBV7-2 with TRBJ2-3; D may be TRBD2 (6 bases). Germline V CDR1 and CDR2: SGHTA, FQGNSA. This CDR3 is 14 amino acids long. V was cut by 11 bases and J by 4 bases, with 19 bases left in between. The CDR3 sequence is CASRERHSADTQYF. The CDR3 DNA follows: TGTGCCTCTCGGGAGCGGCACAGCGCAGATACGCAGTATTTT.

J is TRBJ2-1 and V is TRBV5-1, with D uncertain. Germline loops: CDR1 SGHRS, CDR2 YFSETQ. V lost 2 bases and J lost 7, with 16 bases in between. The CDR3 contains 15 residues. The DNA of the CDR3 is TGCGCCAGCAGCTTTCTTGTCGGAGACAATAATGAGCAGTTCTTC. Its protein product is CASSFLVGDNNEQFF.

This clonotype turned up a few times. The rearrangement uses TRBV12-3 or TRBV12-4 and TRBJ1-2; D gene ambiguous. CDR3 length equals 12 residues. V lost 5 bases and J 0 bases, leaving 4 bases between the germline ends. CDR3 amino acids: CASSNSNYGYTF. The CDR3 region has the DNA TGTGCCAGCAGTAATTCTAACTATGGCTACACCTTC.

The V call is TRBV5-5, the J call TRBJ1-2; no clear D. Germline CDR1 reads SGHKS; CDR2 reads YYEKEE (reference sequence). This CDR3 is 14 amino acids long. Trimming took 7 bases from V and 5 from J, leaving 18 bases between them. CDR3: CASRWSSGPYGYTF. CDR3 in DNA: TGTGCCAGCCGCTGGTCGTCGGGCCCGTATGGCTACACCTTC.

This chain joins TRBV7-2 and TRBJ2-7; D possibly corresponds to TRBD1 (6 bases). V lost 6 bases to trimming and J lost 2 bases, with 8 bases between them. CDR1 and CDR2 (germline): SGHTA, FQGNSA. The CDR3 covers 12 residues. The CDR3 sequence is CASSRDTYEQYF. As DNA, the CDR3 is TGTGCCAGCAGTCGGGACACCTACGAGCAGTACTTC.

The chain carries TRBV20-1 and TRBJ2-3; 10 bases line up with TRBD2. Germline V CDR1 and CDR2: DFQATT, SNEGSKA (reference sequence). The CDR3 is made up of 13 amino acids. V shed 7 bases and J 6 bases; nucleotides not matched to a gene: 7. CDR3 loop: CSGLAGESDTQYF. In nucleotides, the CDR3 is TGCAGTGGGCTAGCGGGAGAGAGTGATACGCAGTATTTT.

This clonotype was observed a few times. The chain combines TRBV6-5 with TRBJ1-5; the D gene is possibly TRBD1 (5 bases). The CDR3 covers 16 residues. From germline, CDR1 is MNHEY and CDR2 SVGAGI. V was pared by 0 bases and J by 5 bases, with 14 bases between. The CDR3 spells CASSYSGTGPHQPQHF. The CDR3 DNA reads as TGTGCCAGCAGTTACTCGGGTACAGGACCTCATCAGCCCCAGCATTTT.

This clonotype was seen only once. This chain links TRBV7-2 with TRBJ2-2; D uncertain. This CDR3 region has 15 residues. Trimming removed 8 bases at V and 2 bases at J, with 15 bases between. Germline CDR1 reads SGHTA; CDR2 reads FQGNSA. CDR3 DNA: TGTGCCAGCTCACGGGTGGCTCCCAACACCGGGGAGCTGTTTTTT. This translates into CASSRVAPNTGELFF.

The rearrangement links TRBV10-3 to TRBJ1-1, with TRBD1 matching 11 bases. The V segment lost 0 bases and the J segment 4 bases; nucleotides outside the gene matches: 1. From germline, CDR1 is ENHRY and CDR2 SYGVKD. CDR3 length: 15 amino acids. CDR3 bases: TGTGCCATCAGTGAGTCTGGACAGGGGGCCACTGAAGCTTTCTTT. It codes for CAISESGQGATEAFF.

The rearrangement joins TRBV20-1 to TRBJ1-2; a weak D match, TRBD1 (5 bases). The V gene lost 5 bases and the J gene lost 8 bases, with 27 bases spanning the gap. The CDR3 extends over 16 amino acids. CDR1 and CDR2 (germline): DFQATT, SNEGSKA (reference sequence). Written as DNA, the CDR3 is TGCAGTGCTCAAAACTTGGGGCCCATAAGGTCGAGCGGCTACACCTTC. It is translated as CSAQNLGPIRSSGYTF.